A single sample gave rise to the 4 T cell receptor beta chains below, sequenced in a study of T cells after yellow fever vaccination. TCRdb recomputed calls from the 5' RACE reads with MiXCR, one row per CDR3 protein. The sample lists roughly 300,000 distinct CDR3 sequences, 6.8% occurring once. Sample: PBMCs, taken around 45 days after the first yellow fever vaccination. The receptors here all came from a man younger than 30 who received the YFV17D yellow fever vaccine.

This clonotype was found once. The chain carries TRBV28 and TRBJ1-6; a weak D match, TRBD1 (6 bases). The germline V gene encodes CDR1 MDHEN and CDR2 SYDVKM. The CDR3 extends over 14 amino acids. V dropped 4 bases and J dropped 7 bases, with 11 bases sitting between them. CDR3 in DNA: TGTGCCAGCAGTTCAGCTACAGGGAATTCACCCCTCCACTTT. This translates into CASSSATGNSPLHF.

This clonotype appeared a few times. The chain uses TRBV4-3 and TRBJ1-5; 8 nucleotides match TRBD1. The CDR3 runs to 13 residues. The V segment lost 3 bases and the J segment 7 bases; nucleotides outside the gene matches: 2. CDR1 is LGHNA and CDR2 is YSLEER in the germline V gene. CDR3 sequence reads: CASSHRGQQPQHF. DNA of the CDR3: TGCGCCAGCAGCCACAGGGGGCAGCAGCCCCAGCATTTT.

This clonotype was seen ten or more times. The chain uses TRBV18 and TRBJ1-4, with D tentatively TRBD1 (6 bases). In germline, CDR1 is KGHSH, CDR2 LQKENI. The CDR3 consists of 14 residues. The V end lost 3 bases, the J end lost 7 bases, and 12 bases lay between the germline ends. CDR3 nucleotides: TGTGCCAGCTCACCGGCGTCGGACAGTGAAAAACTGTTTTTT. It is translated as CASSPASDSEKLFF.

This clonotype was counted many times. The rearrangement uses TRBV12-3 or TRBV12-4 and TRBJ2-1; D is possibly TRBD2 (6 bases). The CDR3 covers 13 residues. V was shortened by 10 bases and J by 8 bases, with 18 bases between the two germline ends. The CDR3 here is CATAVAGRDEQFF. CDR3 DNA: TGTGCCACCGCGGTGGCGGGGCGGGATGAGCAGTTCTTC.